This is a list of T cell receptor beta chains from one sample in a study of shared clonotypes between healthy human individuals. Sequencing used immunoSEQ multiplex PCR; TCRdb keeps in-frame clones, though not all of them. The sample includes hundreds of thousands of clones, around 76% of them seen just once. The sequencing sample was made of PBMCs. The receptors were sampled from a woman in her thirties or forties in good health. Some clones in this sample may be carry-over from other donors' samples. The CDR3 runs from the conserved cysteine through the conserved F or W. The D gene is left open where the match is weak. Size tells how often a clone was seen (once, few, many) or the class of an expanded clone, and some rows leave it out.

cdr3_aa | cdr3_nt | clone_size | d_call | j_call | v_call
CASSPNGGPNTGELFF | TGTGCCAGCAGCCCCAACGGCGGTCCTAACACCGGGGAGCTGTTTTTT | NA | NA | TRBJ2-2 | TRBV5-4
CASSIDRYNEQFF | TGTGCCAGTAGTATAGACCGCTACAATGAGCAGTTCTTC | many | NA | TRBJ2-1 | TRBV19
CASSLKNIQYF | TGTGCCAGCAGTCTCAAAAACATTCAGTACTTC | NA | NA | TRBJ2-4 | TRBV2
CASSVEETGGWRELFF | TGTGCCAGCAGCGTAGAGGAGACGGGAGGTTGGAGGGAGCTGTTTTTT | NA | TRBD2 | TRBJ2-2 | TRBV9
CASSPQGGQDYEQYF | TGTGCCAGCTCCCCCCAGGGCGGACAGGATTACGAGCAGTACTTC | NA | TRBD1 | TRBJ2-7 | TRBV18
CASSYLEQFF | TGTGCCAGCAGTTACCTCGAGCAGTTCTTC | NA | NA | TRBJ2-1 | TRBV27
CASSYRGPVPDTQYF | TGTGCCAGCAGTTACCGGGGGCCCGTTCCAGATACGCAGTATTTT | NA | NA | TRBJ2-3 | TRBV27
CASRRGTHGHLLSYNEQFF | TGTGCCAGCAGAAGGGGAACCCACGGACACTTACTCTCATACAATGAGCAGTTCTTC | NA | NA | TRBJ2-1 | TRBV28
CASTHSGTSGGTDTQYF | TGTGCCAGCACCCATTCCGGGACTAGCGGGGGCACAGATACGCAGTATTTT | NA | TRBD2 | TRBJ2-3 | TRBV28
CASSLVGRDDQPQHF | TGCGCCAGCAGCTTGGTGGGCCGGGACGATCAGCCCCAGCATTTT | few | NA | TRBJ1-5 | TRBV5-1
CASSLSAAVNEQFF | TGCGCCAGCAGCTTGTCTGCGGCCGTCAATGAGCAGTTCTTC | once | NA | TRBJ2-1 | TRBV5-1
CASSVSPSTSGNEQYF | TGTGCCAGCAGCGTTTCCCCCTCGACTAGCGGGAACGAGCAGTACTTC | NA | TRBD2 | TRBJ2-7 | TRBV9
CASSYGLAYEQYF | TGTGCCAGCAGCTACGGACTAGCTTACGAGCAGTACTTC | NA | TRBD2 | TRBJ2-7 | TRBV5-5
CASSARDSYEQYF | TGTGCCAGCAGTGCCCGGGACAGCTACGAGCAGTACTTC | NA | TRBD1 | TRBJ2-7 | TRBV6-5
CAIKSGLVSGRTYEQYF | TGTGCCATCAAGTCGGGCTTGGTTAGCGGGAGGACGTACGAGCAGTACTTC | few | TRBD2 | TRBJ2-7 | TRBV10-3
CASSPKGLAETQYF | TGTGCCAGCTCACCAAAGGGACTAGCGGAGACCCAGTACTTC | few | TRBD2 | TRBJ2-5 | TRBV18
CASSWTSGHASTDTQYF | TGTGCCAGCAGCTGGACTAGCGGACATGCTAGCACAGATACGCAGTATTTT | NA | TRBD2 | TRBJ2-3 | TRBV11-2
CASSPAWYAEQYF | TGTGCCAGCAGTCCCGCCTGGTACGCCGAGCAGTACTTC | NA | NA | TRBJ2-7 | TRBV6-5
CASGIDAVSSYEQYF | TGTGCCAGTGGTATAGATGCAGTTAGCTCCTACGAGCAGTACTTC | NA | NA | TRBJ2-7 | TRBV19
CASSLRQNTEAFF | TGTGCCAGCAGCTTAAGGCAGAACACTGAAGCTTTCTTT | NA | NA | TRBJ1-1 | TRBV11-2
CASSNSGSLAKNIQYF | TGTGCCAGTAGCAACAGCGGTTCCTTAGCCAAAAACATTCAGTACTTC | NA | NA | TRBJ2-4 | TRBV19
CASSQGQGLSYEQYF | TGTGCCAGCAGCCAAGGACAGGGGCTCTCCTACGAGCAGTACTTC | NA | TRBD1 | TRBJ2-7 | TRBV5-5
CASSPRKAELNNEQFF | TGTGCCAGCTCACCGAGGAAGGCAGAGCTGAACAATGAGCAGTTCTTC | NA | NA | TRBJ2-1 | TRBV18
CASSLRYNEQFF | TGTGCCAGCAGTTTGAGGTACAATGAGCAGTTCTTC | NA | NA | TRBJ2-1 | TRBV28
CASSLSYQSYEQYF | TGTGCCAGCAGTTTATCGTACCAGTCTTACGAGCAGTACTTC | NA | NA | TRBJ2-7 | TRBV27
CASRRVEPGGFNEQFF | TGTGCCAGCAGGCGAGTTGAGCCAGGGGGCTTCAATGAGCAGTTCTTC | NA | TRBD1 | TRBJ2-1 | TRBV27
CASSQDRGVYGYTF | TGTGCCAGCAGCCAGGACAGGGGAGTCTATGGCTACACCTTC | once | TRBD1 | TRBJ1-2 | TRBV27
CASSLWVEPYEQYF | TGTGCCAGCAGCTTGTGGGTTGAGCCCTACGAGCAGTACTTC | NA | NA | TRBJ2-7 | TRBV7-2
CASTPQGRGWNTEAFF | TGTGCCAGCACCCCTCAAGGCCGAGGGTGGAACACTGAAGCTTTCTTT | NA | NA | TRBJ1-1 | TRBV9